These 18 T cell receptor beta chains were sequenced from one sample in a study of graft-versus-host responses after intestinal transplantation. Profiled with immunoSEQ multiplex PCR; TCRdb holds only in-frame clones, not every one. In the table there are about 9,600 clones, around 79% of which are singletons. The graft tissue was processed, and this released both intraepithelial and lamina propria lymphocytes. The sequenced sample was ileum tissue, obtained roughly 470 days after intestinal transplantation. These receptor sequences come from a human patient who received an intestinal transplant, so some T cells may come from the graft donor.

In this sample, this clone turned up a few times. The rearrangement joins TRBV7-6 to TRBJ2-2; 8 bases are shared with TRBD2. CDR3 length equals 16 residues. Losses at the gene ends were 1 base for V and 6 bases for J; bases not matched to a gene: 7. In germline, CDR1 is SGHVS, CDR2 FNYEAQ. CDR3 coding DNA: TGTGCCAGCAGCTTAGAGCGGGGGCGTCTCTCCGGGGAGCTGTTTTTT. This sequence encodes CASSLERGRLSGELFF.

The chain uses TRBV7-6 and TRBJ1-1; D remains unclear. The V end lost 2 bases, the J end lost 4 bases, and 14 bases lay between the germline ends. This CDR3 region has 15 residues. CDR1 and CDR2 (germline): SGHVS, FNYEAQ. For the CDR3, the DNA is TGTGCCAGCAGCTTATTTCCGAGCTGGGGCACTGAAGCTTTCTTT. This gives the protein CASSLFPSWGTEAFF. Based on the CDR3 plus reference TRBV7-6 and TRBJ1-1, the full variable domain is GAGVSQSPRYKVTKRGQDVALRCDPISGHVSLYWYRQALGQGPEFLTYFNYEAQQDKSGLPNDRFSAERPEGSISTLTIQRTEQRDSAMYRCASSLFPSWGTEAFFGQGTRLTVV.

The rearrangement uses TRBV7-8 and TRBJ1-2; the D is unclear. The germline V gene encodes CDR1 SGHVS and CDR2 FQNEAQ. This CDR3 contains 13 residues. Trimming cost V 2 bases and J 5 bases, with 9 bases left between them. The CDR3 DNA is TGTGCCAGCAGCTTAAGGTGGGCTTATGGCTACACCTTC. Translation: CASSLRWAYGYTF.

This clone came up a few times. V gene TRBV19 combines with J gene TRBJ1-2, with a weak D call TRBD1 (6 bases). The CDR3 contains 15 residues. CDR1 is LNHDA and CDR2 is SQIVND in the germline V gene (reference sequence). Trimming took off 8 bases at V and 3 bases at J, with 19 bases between the two ends. CDR3 DNA: TGTGCCAGTCGGTCCGGGGGCGATAATGACTATGGCTACACCTTC. This encodes CASRSGGDNDYGYTF.

V usage is TRBV10-3 and J usage is TRBJ2-7, with TRBD1 identical over 7 bases. Germline V gene data show CDR1 as ENHRY and CDR2 as SYGVKD. J gave up 3 bases and V 7 bases, and 6 bases lay outside the gene matches. The CDR3 runs to 13 residues. The CDR3 loop reads CAITPGGNYEQYF. CDR3 in DNA: TGTGCCATCACGCCAGGGGGAAACTACGAGCAGTACTTC.

This chain links TRBV9 with TRBJ2-3; D gene unclear. CDR3 length: 14 amino acids. V dropped 9 bases and J dropped 3 bases, with 17 bases sitting between them. Germline V CDR1 and CDR2: SGDLS, YYNGEE. CDR3 sequence reads: CATLSPGGTDTQYF. In nucleotides, the CDR3 is TGTGCCACACTTAGCCCGGGCGGAACAGATACGCAGTATTTT.

This clone showed up just once. The chain employs TRBV6-6 and TRBJ1-2, with 7 bases lining up with TRBD1. Germline lookup yields CDR1 MNHNY and CDR2 SVGAGI (reference sequence). CDR3 size: 13 residues. With V trimmed by 7 bases and J by 6 bases, 8 bases remained unmatched. The CDR3 coding sequence is TGTGCCAGCAAGCGCAGGGGGATGGATGGCTACACCTTC. It codes for CASKRRGMDGYTF.

This chain uses TRBV6-5 with TRBJ2-1; D may be TRBD2 (6 bases). Between the trimmed V and J ends, which lost 2 bases and 9 bases, there was a span of 17 bases. This CDR3 region has 15 residues. The germline V gene has CDR1 MNHEY and CDR2 SVGAGI. CDR3 nucleotide sequence: TGTGCCAGCAGTTACACCGGGGGTCGAAACCCTGAGCAGTTCTTC. The encoded protein is CASSYTGGRNPEQFF.

This rearrangement joins TRBV19 to TRBJ1-1, with 8 positions matching TRBD1. There are 18 residues in the CDR3. V was pared by 0 bases and J by 3 bases, with 12 bases of the junction left unmatched. The germline V gene encodes CDR1 LNHDA and CDR2 SQIVND (reference sequence). CDR3 amino acids: CASSIDWRAGGQDTEAFF. CDR3 nucleotide sequence: TGTGCCAGTAGTATAGATTGGCGCGCAGGGGGCCAAGACACTGAAGCTTTCTTT.

The chain has TRBV9 and TRBJ2-3, with 8 bases matching TRBD2. CDR1 is SGDLS, CDR2 YYNGEE, per germline. The J segment lost 2 bases and the V segment lost 1 base, leaving 6 bases of the junction unmatched. This CDR3 region has 16 residues. The CDR3 reads CASSVLGGGFTDTQYF. CDR3 nucleotide sequence: TGTGCCAGCAGCGTACTGGGCGGGGGGTTCACAGATACGCAGTATTTT.

This clone was seen a few times. The chain is built from TRBV11-1 and TRBJ1-1; tentatively, D is TRBD1 (5 bases). V lost 3 bases and J lost 6, with 20 bases in between. There are 16 residues in the CDR3. Germline values: CDR1 SGHAT, CDR2 FQDESV (reference sequence). The CDR3 protein is CASSLVRGDKRPEAFF. The CDR3 nucleotides read TGTGCCAGCAGCTTGGTCCGGGGCGACAAGAGGCCTGAAGCTTTCTTT.

The rearrangement uses TRBV7-9 and TRBJ2-7, with D tentatively TRBD2 (6 bases). The CDR3 has 14 residues. The germline gives CDR1 SEHNR, CDR2 FQNEAQ (reference sequence). V lost 5 bases to trimming and J lost 2 bases, with 13 bases between them. In nucleotides, the CDR3 is TGTGCCAGCAGCCCAGGACTACCCCCCTACGAGCAGTACTTC. Translating gives CASSPGLPPYEQYF.

This clone was observed a single time. The chain recombines TRBV4-2 with TRBJ1-2; possibly TRBD1 for D (5 bases). In germline, CDR1 is LGHNA, CDR2 YNFKEQ. The CDR3 contains 16 residues. Trimming removed 0 bases at V and 3 bases at J, with 14 bases between. CDR3 sequence (DNA): TGTGCCAGCAGCCAAGAGTACCGGGACCCCGACTATGGCTACACCTTC. The encoded protein is CASSQEYRDPDYGYTF.

The chain has TRBV27 and TRBJ1-5, with TRBD1 as a possible D gene (5 bases). V lost 6 bases, J lost 5 bases, and 23 bases lay in between. Looked up from germline, CDR1 is MNHEY and CDR2 is SMNVEV (reference sequence). The CDR3 covers 17 residues. CDR3 nucleotide sequence: TGTGCCAGCAGAAGATTTACAGGCGGCGGGGGATATCAGCCCCAGCATTTT. Residues: CASRRFTGGGGYQPQHF.

The J gene is TRBJ2-5, the V gene TRBV7-9, with 10 bases fitting TRBD2. Unmatched junction bases numbered 2, after V lost 1 base and J lost 3 bases. From germline, CDR1 is SEHNR and CDR2 FQNEAQ (reference sequence). The length of the CDR3 is 15 residues. The CDR3 DNA is TGTGCCAGCAGCTTAGGTCTAGCGGGGGAAGAGACCCAGTACTTC. Encoded protein: CASSLGLAGEETQYF.

The genes are TRBV6-1 and TRBJ2-7, with D hard to call. The germline V gene encodes CDR1 MNHNS and CDR2 SASEGT. This CDR3 region has 10 residues. Trimming took 7 bases from V and 3 from J, leaving 4 bases between them. Written as DNA, the CDR3 is TGTGCCAGCACCCTCTACGAGCAGTACTTC. Its translation: CASTLYEQYF.

J is TRBJ2-5 and V is TRBV2, with 11 positions matching TRBD1. The DNA end is a closer match to TRBJ2-7, so the J assignment may be wrong. The CDR3 loop spans 15 amino acids. Germline V gives CDR1 SNHLY, CDR2 FYNNEI. The CDR3 reads CASSRGDRGTYEQYF. The CDR3 region has the DNA TGTGCCAGCAGTAGGGGGGACAGGGGGACCTACGAGCAGTACTTC.

The chain couples TRBV7-3 to TRBJ2-3; D unresolved. The CDR3 spans 15 residues. Trimming left V 2 bases short and J 1 base short, with 10 bases between. Germline loops: CDR1 SGHTA, CDR2 FQGTGA. In nucleotides, the CDR3 is TGTGCCAGCAGCTTAGGTTCGTCCCGCACAGATACGCAGTATTTT. Its protein is CASSLGSSRTDTQYF. Complete variable domain (other parts from reference TRBV7-3 and TRBJ2-3): GAGVSQTPSNKVTEKGKYVELRCDPISGHTALYWYRQSLGQGPEFLIYFQGTGAADDSGLPNDRFFAVRPEGSVSTLKIQRTERGDSAVYLCASSLGSSRTDTQYFGPGTRLTVL.